The entry that follows covers one T cell receptor (beta chain) sequence. Its target is not known. These data originate in a study of immune evolution from preneoplasia to lung adenocarcinoma. The repertoire was sequenced with immunoSEQ multiplex PCR; TCRdb's copy has only in-frame clones and lacks some. The sample lists 5,800 or so clones, around 77% seen once, with roughly 12% in the top ten. V shed 0 bases and J 6 bases; nucleotides not matched to a gene: 14. Germline-derived CDR1 and CDR2 are SGHRS and YFSETQ. The CDR3 is 18 amino acids. Notes on the study in general: KRAS-mutant nodules had the highest T cell clonality.

This chain links TRBV5-1 with TRBJ1-4; 7 positions agree with TRBD1. The origin of this receptor is a person between 70 and 80 years old with lung adenocarcinoma. The sample consisted of FFPE minimally invasive lung adenocarcinoma tissue. Here the CDR3 reads CASSLGDRPGLGDEKLFF. As DNA, the CDR3 is TGCGCCAGCAGCTTGGGGGACAGACCAGGATTAGGTGATGAAAAACTGTTTTTT.